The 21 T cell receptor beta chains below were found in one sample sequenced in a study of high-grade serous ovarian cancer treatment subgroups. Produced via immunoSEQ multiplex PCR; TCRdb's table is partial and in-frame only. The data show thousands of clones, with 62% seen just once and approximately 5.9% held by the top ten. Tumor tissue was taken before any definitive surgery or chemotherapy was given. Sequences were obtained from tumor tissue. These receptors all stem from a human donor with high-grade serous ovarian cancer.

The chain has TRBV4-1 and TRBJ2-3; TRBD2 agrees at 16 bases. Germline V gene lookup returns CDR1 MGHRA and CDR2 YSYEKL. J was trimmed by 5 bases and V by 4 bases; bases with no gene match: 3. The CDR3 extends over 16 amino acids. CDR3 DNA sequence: TGCGCCAGCAGCCCGGGACTAGCGGGAGGGGTAGATACGCAGTATTTT. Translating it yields CASSPGLAGGVDTQYF.

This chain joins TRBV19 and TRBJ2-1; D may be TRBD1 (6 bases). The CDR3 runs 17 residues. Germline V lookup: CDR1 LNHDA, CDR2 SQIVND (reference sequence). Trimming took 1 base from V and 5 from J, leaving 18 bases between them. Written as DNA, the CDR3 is TGTGCCAGTAGTATAGTCAGGGGCGGTAGGCTGAACAATGAGCAGTTCTTC. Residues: CASSIVRGGRLNNEQFF.

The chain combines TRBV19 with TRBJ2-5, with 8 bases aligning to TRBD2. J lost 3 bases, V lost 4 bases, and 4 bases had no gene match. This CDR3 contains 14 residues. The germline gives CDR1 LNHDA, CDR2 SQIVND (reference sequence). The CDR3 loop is CASSRGSGKETQYF. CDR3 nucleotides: TGTGCCAGTAGTAGGGGTAGCGGGAAAGAGACCCAGTACTTC.

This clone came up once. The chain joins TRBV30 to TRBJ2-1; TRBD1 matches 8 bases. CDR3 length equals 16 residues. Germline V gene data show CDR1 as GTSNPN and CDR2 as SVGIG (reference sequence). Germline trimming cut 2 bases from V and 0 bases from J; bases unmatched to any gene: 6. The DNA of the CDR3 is TGTGCCTGGAGTACGTGGACAGGGAGCTCCTACAATGAGCAGTTCTTC. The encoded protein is CAWSTWTGSSYNEQFF.

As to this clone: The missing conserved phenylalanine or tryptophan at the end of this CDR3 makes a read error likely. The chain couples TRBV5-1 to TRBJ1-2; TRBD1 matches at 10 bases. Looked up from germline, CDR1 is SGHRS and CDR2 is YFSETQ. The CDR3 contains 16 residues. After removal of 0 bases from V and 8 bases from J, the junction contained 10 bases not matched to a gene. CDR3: CASSLGQGAPFGGYTL. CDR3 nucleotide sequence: TGCGCCAGCAGCTTGGGACAGGGGGCTCCCTTCGGGGGCTACACCCTC.

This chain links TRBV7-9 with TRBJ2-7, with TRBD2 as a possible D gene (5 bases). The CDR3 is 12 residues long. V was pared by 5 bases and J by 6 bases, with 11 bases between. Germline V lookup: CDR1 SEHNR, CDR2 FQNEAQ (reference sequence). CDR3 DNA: TGTGCCAGCAGCGCGGACTTGGGCGAGCAGTACTTC. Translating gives CASSADLGEQYF.

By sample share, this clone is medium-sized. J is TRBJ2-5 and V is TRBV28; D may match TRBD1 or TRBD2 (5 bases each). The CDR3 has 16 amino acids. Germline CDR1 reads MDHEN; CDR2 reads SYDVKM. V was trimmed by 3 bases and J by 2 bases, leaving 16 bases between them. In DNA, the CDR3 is TGTGCCAGCAGTTTGCCAGGGACCGGCTCTCAAGAGACCCAGTACTTC. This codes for CASSLPGTGSQETQYF.

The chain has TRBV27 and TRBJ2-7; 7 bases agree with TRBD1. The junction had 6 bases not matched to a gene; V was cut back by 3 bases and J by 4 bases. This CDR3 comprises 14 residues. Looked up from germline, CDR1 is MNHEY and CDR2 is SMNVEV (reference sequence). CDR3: CASSFSRTGYEQYF. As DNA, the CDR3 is TGTGCCAGCAGTTTTTCCCGGACAGGATACGAGCAGTACTTC.

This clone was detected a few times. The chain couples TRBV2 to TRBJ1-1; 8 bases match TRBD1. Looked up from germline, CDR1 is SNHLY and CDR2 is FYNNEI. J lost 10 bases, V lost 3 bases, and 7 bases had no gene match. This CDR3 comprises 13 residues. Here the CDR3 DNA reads TGTGCCAGCAGTGATGGACAGGGCCGAGGAGCTTTCTTT. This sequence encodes CASSDGQGRGAFF.

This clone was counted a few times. CDR3 amino acids: CASSPLTSSQGKNTEAFF. The CDR3 DNA is TGTGCCAGCAGCCCCCTTACATCGTCTCAGGGAAAGAACACTGAAGCTTTCTTT. V is TRBV7-9 and J is TRBJ1-1; D perhaps matches TRBD1 (5 bases). V lost 5 bases, J lost 1 base, and 23 bases lay in between. This CDR3 spans 18 amino acids. CDR1 SEHNR and CDR2 FQNEAQ come from the germline V gene (reference sequence).

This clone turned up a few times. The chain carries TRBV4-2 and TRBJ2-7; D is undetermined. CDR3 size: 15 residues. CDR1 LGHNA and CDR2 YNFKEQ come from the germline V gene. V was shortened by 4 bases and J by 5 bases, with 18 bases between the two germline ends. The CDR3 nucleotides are TGTGCCAGCAGCCGCGGCCTGGGAACCTACAACGAGCAGTACTTC. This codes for CASSRGLGTYNEQYF.

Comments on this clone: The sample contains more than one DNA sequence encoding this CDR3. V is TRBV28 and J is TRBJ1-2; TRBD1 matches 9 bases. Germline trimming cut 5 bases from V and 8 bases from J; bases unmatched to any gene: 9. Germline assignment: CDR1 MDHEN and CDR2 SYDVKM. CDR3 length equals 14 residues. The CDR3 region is CASSRGQGRDGYTF. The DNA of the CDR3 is TGTGCCAGCAGTCGCGGACAGGGGAGGGACGGCTACACCTTC.

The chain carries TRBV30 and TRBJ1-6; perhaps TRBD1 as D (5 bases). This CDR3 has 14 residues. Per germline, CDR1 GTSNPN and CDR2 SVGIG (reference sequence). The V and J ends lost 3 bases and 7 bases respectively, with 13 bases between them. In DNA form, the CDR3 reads TGTGCCTGGAGAATGGGACTCCCAAATTCACCCCTCCACTTT. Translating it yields CAWRMGLPNSPLHF.

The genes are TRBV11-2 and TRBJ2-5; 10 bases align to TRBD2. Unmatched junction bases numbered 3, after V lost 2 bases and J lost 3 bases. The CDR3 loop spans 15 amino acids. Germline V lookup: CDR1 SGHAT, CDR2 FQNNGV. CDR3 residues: CASSLNLAGEETQYF. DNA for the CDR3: TGTGCCAGCAGCTTAAACCTAGCGGGAGAAGAGACCCAGTACTTC.

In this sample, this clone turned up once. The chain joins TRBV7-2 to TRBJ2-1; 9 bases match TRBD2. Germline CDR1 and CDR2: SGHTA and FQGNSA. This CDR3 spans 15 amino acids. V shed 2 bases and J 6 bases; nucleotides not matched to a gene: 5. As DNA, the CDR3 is TGTGCCAGCAGCTTAACTAGCGGGCCCCTCAATGAGCAGTTCTTC. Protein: CASSLTSGPLNEQFF.

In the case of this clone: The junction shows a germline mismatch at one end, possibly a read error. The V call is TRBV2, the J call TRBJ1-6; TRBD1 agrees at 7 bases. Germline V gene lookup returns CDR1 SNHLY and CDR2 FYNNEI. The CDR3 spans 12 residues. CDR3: CASSEGQLSLPF. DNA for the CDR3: TGTGCCAGCAGCGAGGGACAGCTTTCTTTACCTTTT.

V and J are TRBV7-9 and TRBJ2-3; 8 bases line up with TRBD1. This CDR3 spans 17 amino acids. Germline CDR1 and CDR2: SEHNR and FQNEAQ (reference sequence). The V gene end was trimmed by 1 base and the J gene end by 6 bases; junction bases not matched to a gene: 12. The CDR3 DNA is TGTGCCAGCAGCTTAGGAGGGTCGTCAGGGGGCAGGGATACGCAGTATTTT. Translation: CASSLGGSSGGRDTQYF.

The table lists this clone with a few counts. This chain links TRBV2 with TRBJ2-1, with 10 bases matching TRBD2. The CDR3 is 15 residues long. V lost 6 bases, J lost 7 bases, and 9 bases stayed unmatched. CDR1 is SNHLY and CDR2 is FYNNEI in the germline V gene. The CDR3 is CASSKSGRAGNEQFF. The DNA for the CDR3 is TGTGCCAGCAGCAAAAGCGGGAGGGCCGGGAATGAGCAGTTCTTC.

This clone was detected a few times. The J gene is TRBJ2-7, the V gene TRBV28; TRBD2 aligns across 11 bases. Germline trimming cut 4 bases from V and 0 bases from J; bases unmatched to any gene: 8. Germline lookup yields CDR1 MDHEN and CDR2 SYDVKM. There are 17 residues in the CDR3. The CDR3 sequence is CASSSHGTSGHSYEQYF. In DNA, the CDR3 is TGTGCCAGCAGTTCGCATGGGACTAGCGGCCACTCCTACGAGCAGTACTTC.

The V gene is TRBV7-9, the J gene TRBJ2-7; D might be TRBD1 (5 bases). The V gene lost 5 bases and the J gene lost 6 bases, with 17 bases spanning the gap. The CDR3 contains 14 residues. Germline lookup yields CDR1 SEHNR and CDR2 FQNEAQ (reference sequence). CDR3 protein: CASSLTGGLSEQYF. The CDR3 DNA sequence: TGTGCCAGCAGCCTCACAGGCGGCCTAAGCGAGCAGTACTTC.

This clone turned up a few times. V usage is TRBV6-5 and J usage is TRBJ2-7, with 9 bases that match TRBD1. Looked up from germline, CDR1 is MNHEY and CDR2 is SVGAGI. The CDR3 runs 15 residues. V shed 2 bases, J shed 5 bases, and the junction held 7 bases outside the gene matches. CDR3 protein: CASSYRRDRVHEQYF. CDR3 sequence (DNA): TGTGCCAGCAGTTACCGCCGGGACAGGGTCCACGAGCAGTACTTC.